The 6 T cell receptor beta chains given below trace back to one sample, sequenced in a study of T cell repertoires in cytomegalovirus infection. Which antigens these TCRs recognize remains unknown. TCRdb ran MiXCR on the reads and lists one entry per CDR3 protein. The sample contains 650,000 to 900,000 distinct CDR3 sequences, approximately 32% of which appear only once. The sequenced sample was cultured CD8+ T cells from PBMCs, obtained from culture after CMV antigen stimulation. These receptors were taken from a human donor in good health (CMV status not recorded). Some clones in this sample may be carry-over from other donors' samples.

This rearrangement joins TRBV7-3 to TRBJ2-5; D ambiguous. CDR3 length: 12 residues. Germline V gene data show CDR1 as SGHTA and CDR2 as FQGTGA. The V end was cut by 5 bases, the J end by 0 bases, with 4 bases between. For the CDR3, the DNA is TGTGCCAGCAGCCCCCACCAAGAGACCCAGTACTTC. It encodes CASSPHQETQYF.

This chain joins TRBV12-3 or TRBV12-4 and TRBJ1-4, with D perhaps matching TRBD1 (5 bases). The CDR3 loop spans 16 amino acids. Between the trimmed V and J ends, which lost 3 bases and 8 bases, there was a span of 19 bases. CDR3: CASSFDYRLLKEKLFF. The DNA of the CDR3 is TGTGCCAGCAGTTTCGATTACAGGTTATTAAAGGAAAAACTGTTTTTT.

The rearrangement links TRBV14 to TRBJ2-5; TRBD1 matches 8 bases. The CDR3 contains 16 residues. Trimming took 1 base from V and 2 from J; bases not matched to a gene: 6. Germline V CDR1 and CDR2: SGHDN, FVKESK. CDR3 nucleotide sequence: TGTGCCAGCAGCCAAGGGGACAGGCCAGGGCAAGAGACCCAGTACTTC. This translates into CASSQGDRPGQETQYF.

This clonotype showed up just a few times. The rearrangement joins TRBV6-1 to TRBJ1-6; D perhaps matches TRBD1 (5 bases). Trimming took 1 base from V and 1 from J, leaving 8 bases between them. This CDR3 is built from 16 residues. The germline V gene has CDR1 MNHNS and CDR2 SASEGT. CDR3 region: CASSEVEGSYNSPLHF. The CDR3 nucleotides read TGTGCCAGCAGTGAAGTGGAGGGGTCCTATAATTCACCCCTCCACTTT.

In this sample, this clonotype turned up many times. The genes are TRBV7-6 and TRBJ1-5; D is possibly TRBD1 (5 bases). The germline gives CDR1 SGHVS, CDR2 FNYEAQ. The germline V and J ends were trimmed by 5 bases and 7 bases, with 15 bases remaining between them. The CDR3 is made up of 14 amino acids. This chain's CDR3 is CASSNLGQSQPQHF. In nucleotides, the CDR3 is TGTGCCAGCAGCAACCTGGGGCAGTCACAGCCCCAGCATTTT.

V usage is TRBV4-1 and J usage is TRBJ1-6; no firm D call. Germline V gene data show CDR1 as MGHRA and CDR2 as YSYEKL. The V gene lost 7 bases and the J gene lost 10 bases, with 17 bases spanning the gap. The CDR3 consists of 14 residues. As DNA, the CDR3 is TGCGCCAGCACCCCTTTGGTATCCCCCTCACCCCTCCACTTT. Translated, it gives CASTPLVSPSPLHF.